Sequencing of this T cell receptor (beta chain) was carried out in a study of cytomegalovirus exposure and HLA in healthy donors (dated by TCRdb to 2017 to 2019). With regard to the full study: According to a later analysis, the roughly 120 validation repertoires were produced on the same platform as the approximately 620 repertoires of the first cohort. The study aimed to test whether cataloging public T cell receptors could reveal signatures of past pathogen exposure. In addition to the first cohort of roughly 670 subjects, a separate validation cohort of approximately 110 different subjects was used. High-throughput TCR immunosequencing, statistical association of individual TCRs with disease status, and machine learning were combined to predict cytomegalovirus infection status. The paper's findings and limits, for the study overall: The authors suggested that the approach could potentially be generalized to other disease states and immunological phenotypes. Of the cluster scores, 90% to 95% were above 0 in a later analysis, which found that TCRs clustered in the first cohort also tended to co-occur in the 130 or so validation repertoires. Most TCR sequences were seen in very few donors, while some public TCRs were found in many individuals. In vitro tests confirmed that a few of the cytomegalovirus-associated TCR beta chains recognize cytomegalovirus antigens. The study listed approximately 160 TCR beta chains as associated with cytomegalovirus. In both the original and validation cohorts, the classifier was reported to diagnose cytomegalovirus status with high specificity and sensitivity. The validation cohort had no HLA typing available for a later analysis, so co-occurrence within that cohort was assessed over all 110 or so repertoires.

The library was produced with the immunoSEQ multiplex PCR assay. On the authors' methods: A statistical classification framework was built for diagnosing cytomegalovirus status from the catalog of TCR beta chain sequences. The immuneACCESS repertoire file appears here via TCRdb, limited to in-frame rearrangements. These files lack a portion of the clones; in checked studies, under half of the deficit traces to unresolved V genes, and the cause of the others is not known. That table is the source of V, J and clone size, and D and trimming were worked out from the DNA. This sample holds 200,000 to 250,000 clones; 75% to 95% were observed only once. The ten largest clones represent approximately 1% of the sample. Reading from cysteine to phenylalanine, the CDR3 counts 13 amino acids. This entry keeps only the CDR3 DNA: 39 bases, framed from base 1. Via the germline V gene, CDR1 is WSHSY and CDR2 SAAADI. V lost 6 bases and J lost 3 bases; the stretch between them is 9 bases long.

As concerns this clone: Its recognized antigen is unknown. Base qualities are not recorded, but no much larger clone differs from it by a single base.

The donors belonged to the validation cohort of roughly 120 subjects, which was separate from the roughly 700-subject first cohort. What was sequenced was PBMCs. This sequence originates from a woman between 18 and 30 years old in good health and CMV-seronegative. This receptor chain uses TRBV10-2 and TRBJ1-5; no D gene can be assigned with confidence. The DNA sequence is as follows: TGCGCCAGCAGCATCGGGAACAATCAGCCCCAGCATTTT. This yields the protein CASSIGNNQPQHF.